This T cell receptor (beta chain) stems from a study of blood T cell repertoires in COVID-19 (dated by TCRdb to the early 2020s). In the study overall: Samples covering the acute and convalescent phases of COVID-19 were provided by collaborators in the United States, Italy and Spain. The material from the prospective study consisted of cDNA or gDNA derived from T cells, B-cell-depleted T cells, or PBMCs. Subjects who had been exposed to COVID-19, were actively infected with it, or had recovered from it provided the deeply sampled blood TCRbeta repertoires that made up the dataset. A freely available public database, intended as a resource for researchers studying the immune response to SARS-CoV-2, is where the repertoires were released. Samples were obtained from the ongoing ImmuneRACE study (first 160 participants) and from about 1,300 subjects provided by 6 global collaborators. Sample metadata almost always included a de-identified subject ID, COVID-19 status, age in years and sex. HLA class I and class II types, where available, came from metadata supplied by the sample provider rather than from assay-based typing.

TCRbeta CDR3 regions were amplified from genomic DNA using the immunoSEQ Assay, a bias-controlled multiplex PCR. From the authors' description of their analysis: The number of nucleated cells in each sample was estimated by amplification of reference gene primers within the assay. To quantify the absolute abundance of each unique TCRbeta CDR3 rearrangement, sequence reads were collapsed and filtered. For each sample, productive Simpson clonality was calculated as the square root of Simpson's diversity index over productive rearrangements. TCRdb stores this immuneACCESS table with in-frame sequences only. Part of the clones is absent; in the studies checked, under half of the shortfall reflects unresolved V genes, and no reason is known for the rest. Clone size and V and J calls were adopted from that table, with D and trimming inferred from the DNA. This sample gives around 460,000 clones in total; 70% to 90% of them show up just once. The ten top clones hold roughly 0.84% of the sample.

As regards this clone: Its antigen is currently not known. Base qualities are not provided; no much larger clone lies one nucleotide away.

Study-wide conclusions, independent of this receptor: Clinical and demographic metadata were provided uncurated, with the amount varying by source and participant.

One collaborating source in Seattle enrolled patients during active infection and followed them longitudinally through the course of disease. Whole blood was collected in K2EDTA tubes by collaborating institutions according to the institutions' own protocols. For TCRbeta analysis, collaborator samples were shipped as frozen whole blood, as isolated PBMCs, or as DNA extracted from either sample type. The CDR3 runs 21 amino acids, cysteine and phenylalanine included. Just CDR3 DNA is preserved here, 63 bases in frame from base 1. Trimmed from V: 8 bases; trimmed from J: 9 bases; junction bases lacking a gene match: 33. In the germline V gene (reference sequence), CDR1 corresponds to LNHDA and CDR2 to SQIVND.

The sequence was obtained from a man between 18 and 35 years old with COVID-19, enrolled during active disease. The sequence joins TRBV19 to TRBJ2-1; 8 middle bases align to TRBD2. Sequencing input: peripheral blood. The CDR3 region reads CASSGGDEREIALQTGGEQFF. The DNA reads as follows: TGTGCCAGTTCGGGGGGAGACGAGCGGGAGATAGCCCTCCAAACCGGCGGTGAGCAGTTCTTC.